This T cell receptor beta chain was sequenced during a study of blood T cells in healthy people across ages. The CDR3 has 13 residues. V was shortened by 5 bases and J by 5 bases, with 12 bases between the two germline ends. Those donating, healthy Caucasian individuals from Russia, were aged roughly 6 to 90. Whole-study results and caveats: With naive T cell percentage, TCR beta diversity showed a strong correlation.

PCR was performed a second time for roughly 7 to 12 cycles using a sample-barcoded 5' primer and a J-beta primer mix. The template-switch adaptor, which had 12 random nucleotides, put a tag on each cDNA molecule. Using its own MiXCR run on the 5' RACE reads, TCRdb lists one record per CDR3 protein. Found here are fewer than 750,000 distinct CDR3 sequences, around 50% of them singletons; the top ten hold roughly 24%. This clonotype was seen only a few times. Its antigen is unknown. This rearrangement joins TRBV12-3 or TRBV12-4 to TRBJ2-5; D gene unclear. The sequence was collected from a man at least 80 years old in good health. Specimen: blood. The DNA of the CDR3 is TGTGCCAGCAGTCCCGTCTTCCCGGAGACCCAGTACTTC. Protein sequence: CASSPVFPETQYF.